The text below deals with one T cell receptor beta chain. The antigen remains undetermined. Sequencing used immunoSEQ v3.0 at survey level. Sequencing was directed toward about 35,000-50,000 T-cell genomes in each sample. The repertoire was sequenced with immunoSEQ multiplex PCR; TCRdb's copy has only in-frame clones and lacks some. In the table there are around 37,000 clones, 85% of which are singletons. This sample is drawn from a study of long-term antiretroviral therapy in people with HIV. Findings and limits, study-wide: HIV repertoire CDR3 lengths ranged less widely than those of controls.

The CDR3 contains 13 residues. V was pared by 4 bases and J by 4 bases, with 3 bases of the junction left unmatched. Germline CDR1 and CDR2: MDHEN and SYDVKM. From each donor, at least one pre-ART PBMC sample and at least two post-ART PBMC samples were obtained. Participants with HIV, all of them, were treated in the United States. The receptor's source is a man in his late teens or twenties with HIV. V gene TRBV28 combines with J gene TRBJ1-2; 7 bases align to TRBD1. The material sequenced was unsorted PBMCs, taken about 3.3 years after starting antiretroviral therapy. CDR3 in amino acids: CASSSGTAYGYTF. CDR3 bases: TGTGCCAGCAGTTCCGGGACAGCCTATGGCTACACCTTC.